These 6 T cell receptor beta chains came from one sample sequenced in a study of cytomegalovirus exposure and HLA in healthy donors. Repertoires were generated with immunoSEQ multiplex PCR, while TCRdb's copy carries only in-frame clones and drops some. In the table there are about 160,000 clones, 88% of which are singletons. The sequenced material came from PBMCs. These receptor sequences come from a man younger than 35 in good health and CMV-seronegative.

CDR3 region: CASSLGQGAGNQPQHF. CDR3 nucleotides: TGTGCCAGCAGCTTGGGACAGGGGGCGGGCAATCAGCCCCAGCATTTT. The rearrangement uses TRBV28 and TRBJ1-5, with 12 bases aligning to TRBD1. Germline trimming cut 6 bases from V and 2 bases from J; bases unmatched to any gene: 5. Germline-derived CDR1 and CDR2 are MDHEN and SYDVKM. The CDR3 spans 16 residues.

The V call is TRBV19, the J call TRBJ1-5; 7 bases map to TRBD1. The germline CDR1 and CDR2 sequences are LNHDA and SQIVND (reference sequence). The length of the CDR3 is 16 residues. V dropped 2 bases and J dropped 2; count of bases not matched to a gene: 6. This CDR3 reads CASSIFWQGGNQPQHF. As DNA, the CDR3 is TGTGCCAGTAGTATATTTTGGCAGGGGGGCAATCAGCCCCAGCATTTT.

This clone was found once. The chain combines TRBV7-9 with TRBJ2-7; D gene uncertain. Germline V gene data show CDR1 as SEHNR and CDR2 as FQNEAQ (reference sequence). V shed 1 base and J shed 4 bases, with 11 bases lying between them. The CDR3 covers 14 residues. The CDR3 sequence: CASSLGADLYEQYV. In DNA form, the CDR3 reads TGTGCCAGCAGCTTAGGGGCTGACCTATACGAGCAGTACGTC.

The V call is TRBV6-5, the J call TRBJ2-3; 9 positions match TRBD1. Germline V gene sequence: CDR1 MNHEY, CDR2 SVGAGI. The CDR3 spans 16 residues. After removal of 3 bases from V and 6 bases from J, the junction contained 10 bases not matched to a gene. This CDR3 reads CASSYYRDRAEDTQYF. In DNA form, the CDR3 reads TGTGCCAGCAGTTATTACCGGGACAGGGCTGAGGATACGCAGTATTTT.

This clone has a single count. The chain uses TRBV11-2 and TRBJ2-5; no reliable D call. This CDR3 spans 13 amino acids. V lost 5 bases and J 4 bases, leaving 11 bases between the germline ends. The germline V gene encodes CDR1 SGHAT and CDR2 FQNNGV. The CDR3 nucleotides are TGTGCCAGCAGCGGGCTGTCCGGAGAGACCCAGTACTTC. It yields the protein CASSGLSGETQYF.

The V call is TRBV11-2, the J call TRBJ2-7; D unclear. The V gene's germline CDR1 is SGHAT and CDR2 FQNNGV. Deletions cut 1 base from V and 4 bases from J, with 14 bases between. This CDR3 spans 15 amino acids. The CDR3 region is CASSLAFVSVYEQYF. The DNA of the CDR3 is TGTGCCAGCAGCTTAGCCTTCGTCTCGGTGTACGAGCAGTACTTC.